The rows below give T cell receptor beta chains drawn from one sample of a study of blood T cell repertoires in COVID-19. The repertoire was sequenced with immunoSEQ multiplex PCR; TCRdb's copy has only in-frame clones and lacks some. The sample carries about 170,000 clones, under 90% recorded once. Sequenced: PBMCs or T cells enriched from blood (not recorded which). The receptors come from a middle-aged man who had recovered from COVID-19. The CDR3 runs from the conserved cysteine through the conserved F or W. A D gene is named only where the DNA matches it firmly. Size is stated for part of the rows, as once, few or many counts, or as a class when the clone is expanded.

clone size,J gene,D gene,V gene,CDR3 DNA,CDR3 protein
NA,TRBJ1-6,TRBD1,TRBV30,TGTGCCTGGAGTGCCGGGGACAGAGGATCACCCCTCCACTTT,CAWSAGDRGSPLHF
few,TRBJ2-3,TRBD1,TRBV4-3,TGCGCCAGCAGCCGGGGACAGGGGGCGGCGCACACAGATACGCAGTATTTT,CASSRGQGAAHTDTQYF
NA,TRBJ1-1,TRBD1,TRBV2,TGTGCCAGCAGGGAACAGGGGACTGAAGCTTTCTTT,CASREQGTEAFF
once,TRBJ2-7,NA,TRBV6-5,TGTGCCAGAGATGGGGGCGGCCCAGACGGAGAGCAGTACTTC,CARDGGGPDGEQYF
NA,TRBJ1-2,TRBD1,TRBV6-6,TGTGCCAGCAGAGGGGACAGGGCCTATGGCTACACCTTC,CASRGDRAYGYTF
NA,TRBJ1-2,NA,TRBV30,TGTGCCTGGAGTGTAACCCAGGGGTCGGGCTACACCTTC,CAWSVTQGSGYTF
NA,TRBJ1-1,NA,TRBV10-3,TGTGCCATCAGTGATCCCATTTCAGGGAAACGAGGTGAAGCTTTCTTT,CAISDPISGKRGEAFF
NA,TRBJ1-6,NA,TRBV19,TGTGCCAGTAGTAAAGGGGTAATAACAATAAATTCACCCCTCCACTTT,CASSKGVITINSPLHF
NA,TRBJ2-1,TRBD1,TRBV19,TGTGCCAGTAGTAGACCGGGACAGAGTTCTTTGCGGGACAATGAGCAGTTCTTC,CASSRPGQSSLRDNEQFF
NA,TRBJ2-3,TRBD2,TRBV2,TGTGCCAGCAGTGATTCGGCTAGCGGGAGGGTTGGGACGCAGTATTTT,CASSDSASGRVGTQYF
NA,TRBJ2-5,NA,TRBV6-5,TGTGCCAGCACCCCTGAGGCCTACAGGTGGGAGACCCAGTACTTC,CASTPEAYRWETQYF
few,TRBJ2-7,NA,TRBV7-8,TGTGCCAGCAGCTTAGCGGCCTGGTATGGCTCCTACGAGCAGTACTTC,CASSLAAWYGSYEQYF
once,TRBJ1-4,NA,TRBV6-4,TGTGCCAGCAGATGTAAGTCTAATCAAAAACTGTTTTTT,CASRCKSNQKLFF
once,TRBJ1-5,NA,TRBV19,TGTGCCAGTTCTTCCCAGGGGAGGGTAAAAAGCAATCAGCCCCAGCATTTT,CASSSQGRVKSNQPQHF
many,TRBJ2-3,TRBD2,TRBV4-1,TGCGCCAGCAGCCAGTACCCCCCGTCGCAGCGGGGGGTTGACACAGATACGCAGTATTTT,CASSQYPPSQRGVDTDTQYF
NA,TRBJ2-5,TRBD1,TRBV5-1,TGCGCCAGCAGCCCAGGGGACAGGGTCGGTGAAGAGACCCAGTACTTC,CASSPGDRVGEETQYF
NA,TRBJ1-1,NA,TRBV20-1,TGCAGTGCTAGTTCGGACACTTGGGGTGAAGCTTTCTTT,CSASSDTWGEAFF
NA,TRBJ2-7,NA,TRBV5-1,TGCGCCAGCAGCCCGGACGGCGGGTACGAGCAGTACTTC,CASSPDGGYEQYF
NA,TRBJ1-2,NA,TRBV14,TGTGCCAGCAGCCAAGGAGGGGGCTATGGCTACACCTTC,CASSQGGGYGYTF
NA,TRBJ1-4,NA,TRBV19,TGTGCCAGTAGTACAGGGGTGAAGGAAAAACTGTTTTTT,CASSTGVKEKLFF
NA,TRBJ2-5,TRBD2,TRBV7-9,TGTGCCAGCAGCTTGCGGGGGACCGAGACCCAGTACTTC,CASSLRGTETQYF
NA,TRBJ1-2,NA,TRBV29-1,TGCAGCGTTTTAGGCCGACAGTCAGCGGGCTACACCTTC,CSVLGRQSAGYTF
NA,TRBJ1-2,NA,TRBV5-8,TGTGCCAGCAGTTTCGGAGGGCCCTATGGCTACACCTTC,CASSFGGPYGYTF
NA,TRBJ1-5,TRBD1,TRBV19,TGTGCCAGTAGTATTGGGGTAGGGGGCGGTCAGCCCCAGCATTTT,CASSIGVGGGQPQHF
NA,TRBJ2-7,NA,TRBV15,TGTGCCACCAGCAGAGGGACATACTACGAGCAGTACTTC,CATSRGTYYEQYF
NA,TRBJ2-7,NA,TRBV18,TGTGCCAGCTCACCACGCGCGTACGAGCAGTACTTC,CASSPRAYEQYF
NA,TRBJ2-2,NA,TRBV24-1,TGTGCCACCAGTACCCCCCAAGGGGGTTTGGGAACCGGGGAGCTGTTTTTT,CATSTPQGGLGTGELFF
few,TRBJ2-3,NA,TRBV25-1,TGTGCCAGCAGTGAACAGGAAAGCACAGATACGCAGTATTTT,CASSEQESTDTQYF
NA,TRBJ1-1,TRBD1,TRBV19,TGTGCCAGTAGTATGGGGGACAGGGGTGGAGTGAACACTGAAGCTTTCTTT,CASSMGDRGGVNTEAFF
NA,TRBJ2-5,NA,TRBV18,TGTGCCAGCTCGTCAGGGATTCGCCAAGAGACCCAGTACTTC,CASSSGIRQETQYF
NA,TRBJ1-1,NA,TRBV2,TGTGCCAGCAGTACGGGACTTCGGATGGGCACTGAAGCTTTCTTT,CASSTGLRMGTEAFF
NA,TRBJ1-3,TRBD1,TRBV27,TGTGCCAGCAGTTTTGCAGGGGGCTCTGGAAACACCATATATTTT,CASSFAGGSGNTIYF
NA,TRBJ1-1,TRBD1,TRBV9,TGTGCCAGCAGCGTAGTAGGGGGCTTAACTGAAGCTTTCTTT,CASSVVGGLTEAFF
NA,TRBJ2-3,TRBD2,TRBV4-3,TGCGCCAGCAGCCAAGGGACTAGCGGAAACACAGATACGCAGTATTTT,CASSQGTSGNTDTQYF
NA,TRBJ1-1,TRBD1,TRBV7-9,TGTGCCAGCACGTGGGCCGACAGGGCAGCTGAAGCTTTCTTT,CASTWADRAAEAFF
NA,TRBJ1-6,NA,TRBV16,TGTGCCAGCAGCCAATTGTCCCCTGGAGGTTCACCCCTCCACTTT,CASSQLSPGGSPLHF
NA,TRBJ1-5,NA,TRBV2,TGTGCCAGCAGTGAGGATATCGTCAGGGTGGGGCAGCCCCAGCATTTT,CASSEDIVRVGQPQHF
NA,TRBJ1-6,TRBD1,TRBV4-3,TGCGCCAGCAGCCAAGATCCCCAGGGGGCTAATTCACCCCTCCACTTT,CASSQDPQGANSPLHF
NA,TRBJ1-2,TRBD1,TRBV2,TGTGCCAGCAGTGAAGGTTTGGGGACAGGGGGAATCTATGGCTACACCTTC,CASSEGLGTGGIYGYTF